These 10 T cell receptor beta chains were all obtained from the same sample, sequenced in a study of blood T cells in healthy people across ages. Using a J-beta primer mix together with a sample-barcoded 5' primer, a second PCR was run for roughly 7 to 11 cycles. TCRdb redid the calling of the 5' RACE reads with MiXCR, one entry per CDR3 protein. The sample holds approximately 690,000 distinct CDR3 sequences, 40% to 45% seen once. The sample consisted of blood. The receptor set was obtained from a man older than 75 in good health.

The rearrangement joins TRBV20-1 to TRBJ2-2; TRBD2 matches at 10 bases. This CDR3 spans 15 amino acids. CDR1 and CDR2 (germline): DFQATT, SNEGSKA (reference sequence). After removal of 3 bases from V and 6 bases from J, the junction contained 7 bases not matched to a gene. DNA for the CDR3: TGCAGTGCTAGGCTAGCGGGGGATAATTCCGGGGAGCTGTTTTTT. Its protein is CSARLAGDNSGELFF.

The J gene is TRBJ2-5, the V gene TRBV20-1, with D hard to call. V was shortened by 4 bases and J by 2 bases, with 5 bases between the two germline ends. The CDR3 is 11 residues long. Germline CDR1 and CDR2: DFQATT and SNEGSKA (reference sequence). The CDR3 DNA sequence: TGCAGTGCTAACCAGCAAGAGACCCAGTACTTC. The encoded protein is CSANQQETQYF.

This sequence joins TRBV25-1 and TRBJ2-1; D may be TRBD1 (6 bases). V gave up 0 bases and J gave up 7 bases, with 10 bases separating them. Looked up from germline, CDR1 is MGHDK and CDR2 is SYGVNS. This CDR3 region has 14 residues. CDR3 residues: CASSEYTGKNEQFF. For the CDR3, the DNA is TGTGCCAGCAGTGAATATACAGGGAAAAATGAGCAGTTCTTC. Variable domain in full (rest from reference TRBV25-1 and TRBJ2-1): EADIYQTPRYLVIGTGKKITLECSQTMGHDKMYWYQQDPGMELHLIHYSYGVNSTEKGDLSSESTVSRIRTEHFPLTLESARPSHTSQYLCASSEYTGKNEQFFGPGTRLTVL.

V is TRBV7-8 and J is TRBJ2-2; D could derive from TRBD1 or TRBD2 (5 bases each). The CDR3 has 15 residues. Per the germline V gene, CDR1 is SGHVS and CDR2 is FQNEAQ. Trimming cost V 4 bases and J 6 bases, with 15 bases left between them. The CDR3 bases are TGTGCCAGCAGCTCTTGGGACCCCGTGTCCGGGGAGCTGTTTTTT. Residues: CASSSWDPVSGELFF.

This clonotype was observed at least ten times. This sequence joins TRBV20-1 and TRBJ1-2, with 7 positions matching TRBD1. Germline V lookup: CDR1 DFQATT, CDR2 SNEGSKA (reference sequence). The CDR3 loop spans 16 amino acids. V dropped 6 bases and J dropped 6; count of bases not matched to a gene: 19. As DNA, the CDR3 is TGCAGTGCCCAACGGGTGGGCGAGGGACAGAGGGATGGCTACACCTTC. It specifies CSAQRVGEGQRDGYTF.

This clonotype was observed many times. This rearrangement joins TRBV3-1 to TRBJ2-5, with a tentative D call TRBD2 (6 bases). This CDR3 spans 13 amino acids. The germline V and J ends were trimmed by 6 bases and 5 bases, with 13 bases remaining between them. From germline, CDR1 is LGHDT and CDR2 YNNKEL (reference sequence). The CDR3 DNA sequence: TGTGCCAGCAGTGGAGCGGCGGGGGAGACCCAGTACTTC. It translates to CASSGAAGETQYF.

This clonotype was counted between two and nine times. This rearrangement joins TRBV29-1 to TRBJ1-2; possible D gene TRBD1, 6 bases. Trimming pared 3 bases from V and 2 bases from J, leaving 7 bases between. CDR1 is SQVTM, CDR2 ANQGSEA, per germline. The CDR3 is 12 amino acids. The CDR3 DNA reads TGCAGCGTTGAGGGGACAAACTATGGCTACACCTTC. This sequence encodes CSVEGTNYGYTF.

This clonotype was detected a few times. V and J are TRBV12-3 or TRBV12-4 and TRBJ2-7, with D unclear. The CDR3 covers 13 residues. Trimming left V 2 bases short and J 5 bases short, with 10 bases between. The DNA for the CDR3 is TGTGCCAGCAGTTTATCCCTAGGGAACGAGCAGTACTTC. Translating it yields CASSLSLGNEQYF.

This clonotype was detected ten times or more. This rearrangement joins TRBV6-1 to TRBJ2-5; 7 nucleotides line up with TRBD2. The CDR3 totals 14 residues. V lost 6 bases to trimming and J lost 2 bases; unmatched junction nucleotides: 6. Germline V gene sequence: CDR1 MNHNS, CDR2 SASEGT. The CDR3 DNA is TGTGCCAGCAGCCTAGCGGTTGCGCAAGAGACCCAGTACTTC. Its translation: CASSLAVAQETQYF.

This chain uses TRBV7-2 with TRBJ2-1; D remains unclear. In germline, CDR1 is SGHTA, CDR2 FQGNSA. The V and J ends lost 1 base and 3 bases respectively, with 4 bases between them. The CDR3 totals 13 residues. The CDR3 sequence is CASSLVNYNEQFF. DNA of the CDR3: TGTGCCAGCAGCTTAGTAAACTACAATGAGCAGTTCTTC.